This T cell receptor (beta chain) was documented in a study of cytomegalovirus exposure and HLA in healthy donors (TCRdb year 2017). About the full investigation: According to an earlier analysis of a few hundred of the donors, 150 million to 200 million T cells yielded some 120 million unique TCR beta sequences and 276 Gb of sequence data. An early release covering roughly 640 HLA-typed donors comprised about 320 gigabases of sequencing data and approximately 85 million unique TCR sequences. Of the 350 to 450 genotyped donors, approximately 81% were placed in the genetic ancestry cluster associated with self-reported Caucasian donors. The aim of the study was to test whether cataloging public T cell receptors could identify signatures of past pathogen exposure. The study used immunosequencing to profile the T cell repertoires of hundreds of subjects and linked those repertoires to cytomegalovirus serostatus. In addition to the first cohort of around 670 subjects, a separate validation cohort of some 120 different subjects was used. High-throughput TCR immunosequencing, statistical association of individual TCRs with disease status, and machine learning were combined to predict cytomegalovirus infection status. A later analysis re-examined previously published TCR beta repertoires from roughly 720 donors and added high-resolution HLA genotyping to investigate patterns of TCR occurrence. Rather than using new phenotypic data, the later analysis identified candidate immune exposures from TCR beta sequences and from how often those sequences occurred across donors. In an earlier analysis of about 590 of the donors, high-throughput TCR beta sequencing was used to judge whether each TCR beta V gene segment behaved as functional or pseudogenic. Donor age, sex, ethnicity and CMV serostatus were compiled together with the repertoire data. A later genetic analysis used genome-wide SNP genotypes for about 55% of the 666 donors, treating that subset as a discovery cohort. All discovery cohort repertoires had been generated using a single sequencing platform. Class I and class II HLA loci were covered by the typing at four-digit resolution. The number of donors typed differed by locus, with 629-630 for A, B, C, DRB1 and DQB1, roughly 520 for DQA1, 600 to 610 for DPA1, and roughly 450 for DPB1. Four to six DR-DQ haplotypes were handled as single units for association and clustering, since linkage in the cohort was strong. On average, around 240,000 unique TCR beta nucleotide sequences were sequenced per donor among a few hundred genotyped donors of the cohort, with approximately 18% of those sequences being non-productive.

Results and caveats for the whole study, not just this receptor: For the cohort, immune exposure information was limited to CMV serostatus. Several of the top co-occurrence clusters appeared to be linked to parvovirus B19, influenza, CMV and Epstein-Barr virus, according to a later analysis. The study gave a list of more than 150 TCR beta chains associated with cytomegalovirus. In a later analysis, HLA-associated TCR beta chains showed more clonal expansion and lower generation probabilities than non-associated chains that were equally common. The classifier was reported to diagnose cytomegalovirus status with high specificity and sensitivity in both the original and validation cohorts. According to a later analysis, most CMV-associated TCR beta chains appeared to be HLA-restricted, and the HLA associations seemed to be driven largely by CMV exposure. Across donors, most TCR sequences were observed very rarely, whereas some public TCRs were present in many individuals. A few of the identified cytomegalovirus-associated TCR beta chains were confirmed in vitro to be specific for cytomegalovirus antigens. At a false discovery rate of 0.05, a later analysis linked 15,000 to 20,000 TCR beta sequences to specific HLA alleles. The cohort was sequenced for TCR beta chains only, and without alpha or paired-chain data the features that could be detected were limited. It was suggested by the authors that the approach could potentially be generalized to other disease states and immunological phenotypes. An association between a missense DCLRE1C variant and V-gene and J-gene trimming of TCR beta chains was found in a later genetic analysis and replicated in an independent cohort. Because HLA typing was unavailable for some donors at each locus, only the typed subset was used in association tests. In a later analysis, the rate of TCR association differed among HLA loci, with DRB1 alleles having the most associated TCRs and HLA-C alleles having the fewest. Strong co-occurrence of HLA alleles, especially DR and DQ, made assigning TCR associations to individual alleles difficult. Sequencing depth was assumed to be roughly uniform across donors in the presence/absence analyses, though that assumption may not hold. An earlier analysis of some 560 of the donors showed that most TCR beta V segments appeared in productive rearrangements either about 87% or about 30% of the time, which broadly matched IMGT annotations. Some IMGT-functional V segments, including TRBV6-2 and TRBV6-3, could not be told apart with the 87-base-pair reads, so those segments were excluded. Compared with the roughly 670-donor mean, donors in an Asian-associated ancestry cluster had fewer N-insertions in productive TCRs, according to a later genetic analysis. Seventeen rarely observed V segments, including chromosome 9 orphons, were excluded from the earlier analysis of some 590 of the donors because counts were too low. A further reported finding was that TCR beta sequences accurately predicted the HLA-A and HLA-B alleles for most subjects in the first cohort. Correlated functional status among segregating V segments might be attributable to linkage disequilibrium, but an unknown experimental factor could not be ruled out. A cluster of highly shared sequence variants was judged likely to represent a technical artifact of the sequencing pipeline.

Of note for this clone: Its antigen remains unidentified. Base qualities are not at hand, and no much larger clone is one base apart.

The germline V gene (reference sequence) supplies CDR1 SEHNR and CDR2 FQNEAQ. V gives up 2 bases and J gives up 0 bases, and the segment between their germline ends measures 7 bases. CDR3 length: 15 amino acids, cysteine to phenylalanine. The kept DNA is CDR3 alone, 45 bases in frame from the first base. The library was produced with the immunoSEQ multiplex PCR assay. For the multiplex PCR, a mixture combining 60 forward primers for TCR Vbeta segments and 13 reverse primers for TCR Jbeta segments was used. The CDR3 region of rearranged TCR beta genes was amplified from genomic DNA with a multiplex PCR assay. The Illumina HiSeq System was used to sequence the amplified TCR beta libraries as 87-base-pair reads. The published analysis was carried out like this. Across the 670 or so repertoires, a later analysis counted some 81 million unique TCR beta chains, around 10 million of which were shared by at least two donors. To remove PCR and sequencing errors, raw reads were error-corrected and collapsed into unique sequences using a nearest-neighbor algorithm that merged closely related sequences. To assign V, D and J gene segments, CDR3 sequences were aligned to IMGT reference sequences. Each retained sequence needed at least a six-nucleotide match to both a V gene segment and a J gene segment. Rearrangements were called productive when the CDR3 lacked stop codons and stayed in frame with V and J; all others were non-productive. Following IMGT convention, CDR3 was defined as the stretch from the second conserved V-encoded cysteine up to the conserved J-encoded phenylalanine. Sequences without an unambiguous match to a single V gene segment were excluded from the earlier analysis of 500 to 700 of the donors. In an earlier analysis of about 590 of the donors, a V segment was called functional when productive rearrangements were above 56.7%, and segregating when the standard deviation between donors exceeded 5%. To diagnose cytomegalovirus status from the catalog of TCR beta chain sequences, a statistical classification framework was built. V and J gene assignment, in a later analysis, came from comparing TCR nucleotide sequences with IMGT/GENE-DB human TR gene sequences. The TCRdist pipeline was used in a later analysis to assign CDR3 sequences and most-parsimonious VDJ recombination scenarios. In a later analysis, every TCR beta chain was defined by the combination of its CDR3 amino acid sequence and its V-gene family, and reads without a unique V-gene family were dropped. In a later analysis, around 600 highly shared, low-generation-probability nucleotide sequences were removed to address suspected cross-contamination and a sequencing artifact. A later analysis calculated a clonal expansion index for each public chain from normalized within-repertoire ranks of inferred template counts. A later analysis computed generation probabilities with a VDJ recombination model fitted to out-of-frame rearrangements, and checked the results against IGoR. Hypergeometric tests were used in a later analysis to score TCR-TCR, TCR-HLA and TCR-CMV co-occurrence, with a repertoire-size bias correction applied to the TCR pairs. To estimate false discovery rates, a later analysis permuted the HLA or CMV assignments 20 times. In a later analysis, co-occurring TCRs were grouped using DBSCAN, and TCRdist sequence similarity was added for clustering within HLA-allele-positive subsets. Repertoires with fewer than 30,000 or more than 120,000 public chains, plus five repertoires with anomalous nucleotide sharing, were excluded from co-occurrence clustering. TCRdb stores this immuneACCESS table with in-frame sequences only. Part of the clones is absent; in the studies checked, under half of the shortfall reflects unresolved V genes, and no reason is known for the rest. V, J and clone size derive from that table, while D and trimming were established from the DNA sequence. In all, the sample holds 200,000 to 250,000 clones, and 85% of those were seen once. The ten largest clones take up 1% to 1.5% of the sample.

The cohort was made up of 500 to 850 healthy bone marrow donors. At the time of sampling, all cohort members were nominally healthy, though unrecorded immune exposures were likely present. CMV serostatus was positive for about 300 and negative for about 50% of the roughly 700 cohort members, and was not recorded for this donor. Each donor provided a peripheral blood sample, and peripheral blood mononuclear cells were used for TCR beta sequencing. Genomic DNA extraction from the blood cell samples was performed with the Qiagen DNeasy Blood Extraction Kit. This receptor was identified in a human donor in good health. Sequencing was carried out using PBMCs. The receptor chain draws on TRBV7-9 and TRBJ1-4; the D gene is perhaps TRBD1, from 6 matching bases. The CDR3 protein sequence reads: CASSLRQATNEKLFF. The DNA is TGTGCCAGCAGCTTAAGACAGGCAACTAATGAAAAACTGTTTTTT.